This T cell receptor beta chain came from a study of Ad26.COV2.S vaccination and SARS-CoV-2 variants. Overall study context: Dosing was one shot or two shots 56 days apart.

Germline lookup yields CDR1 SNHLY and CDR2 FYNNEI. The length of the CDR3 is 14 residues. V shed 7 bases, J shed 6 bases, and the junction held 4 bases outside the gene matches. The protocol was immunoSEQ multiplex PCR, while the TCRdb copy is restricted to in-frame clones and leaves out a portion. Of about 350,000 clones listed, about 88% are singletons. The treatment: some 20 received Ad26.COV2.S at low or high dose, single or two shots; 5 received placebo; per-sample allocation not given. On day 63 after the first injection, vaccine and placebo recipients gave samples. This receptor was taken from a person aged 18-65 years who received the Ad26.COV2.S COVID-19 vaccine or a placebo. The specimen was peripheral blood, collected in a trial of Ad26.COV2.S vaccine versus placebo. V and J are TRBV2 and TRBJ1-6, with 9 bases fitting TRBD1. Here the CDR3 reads CASNSDRGNSPLHF. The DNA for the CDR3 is TGTGCCAGCAACTCGGACAGGGGTAATTCACCCCTCCACTTT.